The source of this T cell receptor (beta chain) is a study of cytomegalovirus exposure and HLA in healthy donors. CDR3 size: 13 residues. Germline V gives CDR1 SEHNR, CDR2 FQNEAQ (reference sequence). Trimming took 7 bases from V and 0 from J, leaving 7 bases between them. General study results and limits: A later analysis showed HLA-associated TCR beta chains outstripping equally common others in clonal expansion. An analysis that came later showed most CMV-associated TCR beta chains appearing HLA-restricted. The authors confirmed in vitro that a few CMV-associated chains were specific for CMV antigens.

Primers: 60 Vbeta forward and 13 Jbeta reverse. The assay was immunoSEQ multiplex PCR, and TCRdb's table has in-frame clones only and misses some. The sample holds 150,000 to 200,000 clones, around three quarters seen once. Remarks on this clone: The antigen is not known.

The sequencing sample was made of PBMCs. The chain couples TRBV7-9 to TRBJ1-3; D unresolved. This receptor was taken from a male donor in good health and CMV-seronegative. The CDR3 region is CASNSRSGNTIYF. The CDR3 bases are TGTGCCAGCAACTCTCGCTCTGGAAACACCATATATTTT.